This TCR beta chain comes out of a study of CD4 T cells in relation to SARS-CoV-2 and coronaviruses. General study results and limits: Monoreactive clones expanded significantly more to SARS-CoV-2 than crossreactive clones did.

TCRdb's table, derived via immunoSEQ multiplex PCR, lists solely in-frame clones and lacks some. The data show approximately 17,000 clones, around 78% seen once. The CDR3 contains 15 residues. After removal of 0 bases from V and 10 bases from J, the junction contained 11 bases not matched to a gene. Per the germline V gene, CDR1 is GTSNPN and CDR2 is SVGIG (reference sequence). Unexposed donor CD4+ T cells date from about 2010-2019, before the COVID-19 pandemic. CD4+ T cells were isolated from the cells after about ten days of culture. Details on this clone: The antigen is undetermined.

Sequenced sample: CD4+ T cells from PBMCs, cultured in vitro. The receptor's source is a human donor in good health. The V call is TRBV30, the J call TRBJ2-1, with 8 bases that match TRBD1. The CDR3: CAWSVADRDFREQFF. CDR3 DNA sequence: TGTGCCTGGAGTGTAGCGGACAGGGATTTCCGAGAGCAGTTCTTC.